A single sample gave rise to the 5 T cell receptor beta chains below, sequenced in a study of T cell responses to AZD1222 COVID-19 vaccine. Generated by immunoSEQ multiplex PCR, the TCRdb table keeps only in-frame clones and is missing some. In the table there are some 150,000 clones, approximately 90% of which are singletons. The specimen was peripheral blood, collected on day 0 of MenACWY control vaccination. These receptor sequences come from an adult in good health.

This chain links TRBV19 with TRBJ1-6, with 10 positions matching TRBD1. Trimming at V came to 6 bases and at J to 6 bases, leaving 8 bases not matched to a gene. The CDR3 covers 16 residues. Germline V gene data show CDR1 as LNHDA and CDR2 as SQIVND (reference sequence). The CDR3 loop reads CASRLTGGVFNSPLHF. The CDR3 DNA reads TGTGCCAGTAGATTGACAGGGGGCGTCTTTAATTCACCCCTCCACTTT.

The chain is built from TRBV19 and TRBJ2-5, with 7 nucleotides matching TRBD2. The V segment lost 5 bases and the J segment 5 bases; nucleotides outside the gene matches: 11. In germline, CDR1 is LNHDA, CDR2 SQIVND (reference sequence). CDR3 length equals 15 residues. In nucleotides, the CDR3 is TGTGCCAGTAGTCTCCAGCGGGGTAGGTTGGAGACCCAGTACTTC. Protein: CASSLQRGRLETQYF. The full variable domain, with the rest looked up from reference TRBV19 and TRBJ2-5, is DGGITQSPKYLFRKEGQNVTLSCEQNLNHDAMYWYRQDPGQGLRLIYYSQIVNDFQKGDIAEGYSVSREKKESFPLTVTSAQKNPTAFYLCASSLQRGRLETQYFGPGTRLLVL.

This chain uses TRBV2 with TRBJ2-7; D is ambiguous. The CDR3 extends over 15 amino acids. CDR1 and CDR2 (germline): SNHLY, FYNNEI. Deletions cut 2 bases from V and 2 bases from J, with 13 bases between. The chain's CDR3 is CASSESLPLPYEQYF. DNA of the CDR3: TGTGCCAGCAGTGAATCCCTCCCCTTACCCTACGAGCAGTACTTC.

J is TRBJ2-1 and V is TRBV11-3; D not certain. V was pared by 3 bases and J by 5 bases, with 8 bases between. CDR1 SGHNT and CDR2 YENEEA come from the germline V gene. CDR3 size: 13 residues. CDR3 loop: CASSFDGDNEQFF. CDR3 coding DNA: TGTGCCAGCAGCTTCGACGGAGACAATGAGCAGTTCTTC.

The chain combines TRBV5-4 with TRBJ2-2; D possibly corresponds to TRBD2 (6 bases). The CDR3 sequence is 15 residues long. V shed 0 bases and J shed 6 bases, with 12 bases lying between them. Per germline, CDR1 SGHNT and CDR2 YYREEE (reference sequence). CDR3: CASSLGGDGAGELFF. The DNA for the CDR3 is TGTGCCAGCAGCTTGGGGGGGGACGGAGCCGGGGAGCTGTTTTTT.